This T cell receptor (beta chain) was captured by sequencing in a study of blood T cell repertoires in COVID-19. The wider study: The United States, Italy and Spain were the sources of the acute and convalescent COVID-19 samples. In each case, the material was cDNA or gDNA derived from T cells, B-cell-depleted T cells, or PBMCs.

CDR1 is SNHLY and CDR2 is FYNNEI in the germline V gene. The length of the CDR3 is 16 residues. V dropped 6 bases and J dropped 4; count of bases not matched to a gene: 9. Here immunoSEQ multiplex PCR was the method, and the copy in TCRdb shows in-frame clones only, minus some. This sample has 300,000 to 450,000 clones; 85% occur once, and the top ten carry approximately 3.7%. Sequencing used peripheral blood. The gene calls are TRBV2 and TRBJ2-6; TRBD1 agrees at 7 bases. The sequence was collected from a woman younger than 35 with acute or convalescent COVID-19. The CDR3 here is CASSGDKGAGANVLTF. In DNA, the CDR3 is TGTGCCAGCAGCGGGGACAAGGGGGCCGGGGCCAACGTCCTGACTTTC. Together with reference TRBV2 and TRBJ2-6, the CDR3 gives the full variable domain: EPEVTQTPSHQVTQMGQEVILRCVPISNHLYFYWYRQILGQKVEFLVSFYNNEISEKSEIFDDQFSVERPDGSNFTLKIRSTKLEDSAMYFCASSGDKGAGANVLTFGAGSRLTVL.